The present T cell receptor (beta chain) was sequenced within a study of T cell responses to AZD1222 COVID-19 vaccine. CDR1 is SGHRS and CDR2 is YFSETQ in the germline V gene. The CDR3 length is 16 residues. V lost 0 bases and J 1 base, leaving 13 bases between the germline ends. Some clones are missing from TCRdb's copy, which holds only in-frame ones; the method was immunoSEQ multiplex PCR. Among about 180,000 clones, approximately 91% were seen once, and the ten largest hold 1.5% to 2%. The origin of this receptor is an adult in good health. The J gene is TRBJ2-5, the V gene TRBV5-1; D is unresolved. Sequenced material: peripheral blood, taken on day 0 of AZD1222 vaccination. The CDR3, as DNA: TGCGCCAGCAGCTTGGTGGCAGGAAGGCGCCAAGAGACCCAGTACTTC. It codes for CASSLVAGRRQETQYF.